This entry lists 21 T cell receptor beta chains sequenced from one sample in a study of blood T cell repertoires in COVID-19. TCRdb's table, derived via immunoSEQ multiplex PCR, lists solely in-frame clones and lacks some. The table includes around 40,000 clones, around 87% detected once. Sequencing was done on a sample of peripheral blood. These receptor sequences come from a man aged 25 to 40 with active or convalescent COVID-19.

The chain has TRBV2 and TRBJ1-4; the match to TRBD1 covers 11 bases. Germline assignment: CDR1 SNHLY and CDR2 FYNNEI. The J segment lost 8 bases and the V segment lost 0 bases, leaving 5 bases of the junction unmatched. This CDR3 spans 16 amino acids. The CDR3 DNA sequence: TGTGCCAGCAGTGAAGCGTACGGGACAGGGGGAGAAAAACTGTTTTTT. Its translation is CASSEAYGTGGEKLFF. Drawing the rest from reference TRBV2 and TRBJ1-4, the complete variable domain is EPEVTQTPSHQVTQMGQEVILRCVPISNHLYFYWYRQILGQKVEFLVSFYNNEISEKSEIFDDQFSVERPDGSNFTLKIRSTKLEDSAMYFCASSEAYGTGGEKLFFGSGTQLSVL.

V is TRBV30 and J is TRBJ2-3; perhaps TRBD1 as D (5 bases). Trimming left V 4 bases short and J 2 bases short, with 16 bases between. This CDR3 is built from 15 residues. The V gene's germline CDR1 is GTSNPN and CDR2 SVGIG (reference sequence). CDR3 nucleotides: TGTGCCTGGATGCCGCGACAGTTCCTCACAGATACGCAGTATTTT. This codes for CAWMPRQFLTDTQYF.

This sequence joins TRBV4-2 and TRBJ2-1; 10 bases are a match to TRBD2. V lost 2 bases, J lost 7 bases, and 5 bases stayed unmatched. The CDR3 loop spans 15 amino acids. Germline lookup yields CDR1 LGHNA and CDR2 YNFKEQ. The CDR3 DNA sequence: TGTGCCAGCAGCCAAAGCGGGGGGGTGATGAATGAGCAGTTCTTC. It encodes CASSQSGGVMNEQFF.

The gene calls are TRBV30 and TRBJ1-4; 10 nucleotides agree with TRBD1. The junction had 4 bases not matched to a gene; V was cut back by 5 bases and J by 7 bases. Looked up from germline, CDR1 is GTSNPN and CDR2 is SVGIG (reference sequence). The CDR3 covers 13 residues. As DNA, the CDR3 is TGTGCCTGGGCACGGGACAGGGGTGAAAAACTGTTTTTT. Encoded protein: CAWARDRGEKLFF. Complete variable domain (other parts from reference TRBV30 and TRBJ1-4): SQTIHQWPATLVQPVGSPLSLECTVEGTSNPNLYWYRQAAGRGLQLLFYSVGIGQISSEVPQNLSASRPQDRQFILSSKKLLLSDSGFYLCAWARDRGEKLFFGSGTQLSVL.

The V call is TRBV19, the J call TRBJ2-7; TRBD2 agrees at 11 bases. Per germline, CDR1 LNHDA and CDR2 SQIVND (reference sequence). The CDR3 sequence is 18 residues long. V trimming: 3 bases; J trimming: 0 bases; junction bases outside the gene matches: 10. The CDR3 region is CASSILAGGPVSSYEQYF. The CDR3 coding sequence is TGTGCCAGTAGTATCCTAGCGGGGGGACCCGTCAGCTCCTACGAGCAGTACTTC.

The genes are TRBV21-1 and TRBJ2-7; the table assigns TRBD1, which was not confirmed against the DNA. TRBV21-1 is recorded as a pseudogene. CDR3 length: 13 residues. In DNA, the CDR3 is TGTGCCAGCAGCAAAGAACAGCCCCGCGAGCAGTACTTC. Translating it yields CASSKEQPREQYF.

The chain combines TRBV15 with TRBJ2-2, with a tentative D call TRBD2 (5 bases). The germline V and J ends were trimmed by 0 bases and 3 bases, with 11 bases remaining between them. The CDR3 runs 16 residues. CDR1 is LNHNV, CDR2 YYDKDF, per germline (reference sequence). In nucleotides, the CDR3 is TGTGCCACCAGCAGAGATCTCGGCGGGTACACCGGGGAGCTGTTTTTT. It yields the protein CATSRDLGGYTGELFF.

This chain connects TRBV30 to TRBJ1-4, with TRBD1 matching over 9 bases. The CDR3 totals 15 residues. The V and J ends lost 0 bases and 2 bases, in that order; junction bases with no gene match: 1. From germline, CDR1 is GTSNPN and CDR2 SVGIG (reference sequence). The CDR3 loop is CAWSVTGGTNEKLFF. The CDR3 DNA follows: TGTGCCTGGAGTGTGACAGGGGGGACTAATGAAAAACTGTTTTTT.

The V gene is TRBV7-6, the J gene TRBJ1-1, with 7 nucleotides matching TRBD1. In germline, CDR1 is SGHVS, CDR2 FNYEAQ. V dropped 1 base and J dropped 1; count of bases not matched to a gene: 6. This CDR3 is 16 amino acids long. The CDR3 here is CASSLVTGHSNTEAFF. The CDR3 nucleotides read TGTGCCAGCAGCTTAGTGACAGGGCACTCGAACACTGAAGCTTTCTTT. The complete variable domain, with remaining parts taken from reference TRBV7-6 and TRBJ1-1, reads GAGVSQSPRYKVTKRGQDVALRCDPISGHVSLYWYRQALGQGPEFLTYFNYEAQQDKSGLPNDRFSAERPEGSISTLTIQRTEQRDSAMYRCASSLVTGHSNTEAFFGQGTRLTVV.

To note about this clone: The sample contains more than one DNA sequence encoding this CDR3. This chain connects TRBV10-2 to TRBJ1-2; tentatively, D is TRBD1 (6 bases). Germline lookup yields CDR1 WSHSY and CDR2 SAAADI. CDR3 size: 13 residues. The ends were cut back, 2 bases at V and 6 bases at J, with 10 bases in the middle. The CDR3 nucleotides read TGCGCCAGCAGTGAGACAGGGTCAGATGGCTACACCTTC. The encoded protein is CASSETGSDGYTF.

This clone was found once. The genes are TRBV19 and TRBJ1-3; TRBD1 matches 8 bases. J lost 1 base, V lost 5 bases, and 4 bases had no gene match. The V gene's germline CDR1 is LNHDA and CDR2 SQIVND (reference sequence). The CDR3 covers 15 residues. CDR3 nucleotide sequence: TGTGCCAGTAGTTTCACAGGGGGATCTGGAAACACCATATATTTT. Translating it yields CASSFTGGSGNTIYF.

This clone was counted only a few times. The V call is TRBV5-1, the J call TRBJ2-7, with 11 nucleotides matching TRBD1. Germline V gives CDR1 SGHRS, CDR2 YFSETQ. This CDR3 is 17 amino acids long. The V segment lost 1 base and the J segment 0 bases; nucleotides outside the gene matches: 6. CDR3 region: CASSLSGTGGYSYEQYF. CDR3 coding DNA: TGCGCCAGCAGCTTGTCGGGGACAGGGGGGTACTCCTACGAGCAGTACTTC.

The chain employs TRBV15 and TRBJ1-4; no firm D call. Germline V gives CDR1 LNHNV, CDR2 YYDKDF (reference sequence). Trimming shortened V by 0 bases and J by 7 bases, and 6 bases separated the two germline ends. The CDR3 sequence is 13 residues long. In DNA form, the CDR3 reads TGTGCCACCAGCAGAGACCGCAGTGAAAAACTGTTTTTT. Its protein product is CATSRDRSEKLFF.

The gene calls are TRBV5-6 and TRBJ1-5; D unclear. Between the trimmed V and J ends, which lost 4 bases and 7 bases, there was a span of 15 bases. CDR1 and CDR2 (germline): SGHDT, YYEEEE. The CDR3 spans 14 residues. This CDR3 is CASSRVGLEQPQHF. The CDR3 coding sequence is TGTGCCAGCAGCCGTGTCGGGTTGGAGCAGCCCCAGCATTTT.

The table lists this clone with a few counts. The chain couples TRBV7-8 to TRBJ2-1, with 7 bases matching TRBD1. Germline CDR1 and CDR2: SGHVS and FQNEAQ. This CDR3 spans 14 amino acids. V dropped 5 bases and J dropped 9; count of bases not matched to a gene: 10. CDR3 in DNA: TGTGCCAGCAGCCTGGGACAGCTCTGGGCTGAGCAGTTCTTC. Encoded protein: CASSLGQLWAEQFF.

The CDR3 loop reads CASSPTRDVDSYNEQFF. In DNA, the CDR3 is TGTGCCAGCAGCCCGACGCGGGACGTCGACTCCTACAATGAGCAGTTCTTC. The chain carries TRBV5-6 and TRBJ2-1, with TRBD2 as a possible D gene (6 bases). Germline V gene sequence: CDR1 SGHDT, CDR2 YYEEEE. There are 17 residues in the CDR3. Trimming cost V 4 bases and J 0 bases, with 17 bases left between them.

The chain uses TRBV7-8 and TRBJ1-2; 7 nucleotides agree with TRBD1. The CDR3 totals 17 residues. V lost 5 bases, J lost 7 bases, and 19 bases stayed unmatched. Germline CDR1 is SGHVS and CDR2 is FQNEAQ. CDR3: CASSGNHPRQGGSGYTF. CDR3 nucleotide sequence: TGTGCCAGCAGCGGGAACCATCCCCGGCAGGGGGGAAGTGGCTACACCTTC. Looking up the rest from reference TRBV7-8 and TRBJ1-2 gives the full variable domain: GAGVSQSPRYKVAKRGQDVALRCDPISGHVSLFWYQQALGQGPEFLTYFQNEAQLDKSGLPSDRFFAERPEGSVSTLKIQRTQQEDSAVYLCASSGNHPRQGGSGYTFGSGTRLTVV.

The V gene is TRBV14, the J gene TRBJ1-1; D may be TRBD1 (5 bases). This CDR3 is 16 amino acids long. Germline V gives CDR1 SGHDN, CDR2 FVKESK. Trimming left V 1 base short and J 4 bases short, with 16 bases between. The CDR3 bases are TGTGCCAGCAGCCAAGGGCATCCGGGGGTGAGCACTGAAGCTTTCTTT. Translation: CASSQGHPGVSTEAFF.

The chain has TRBV12-3 or TRBV12-4 and TRBJ1-5; D possibly corresponds to TRBD1 (6 bases). Trimming removed 6 bases at V and 13 bases at J, with 16 bases between. The CDR3 contains 12 residues. CDR3 residues: CASSLDGQLQHF. For the CDR3, the DNA is TGTGCCAGCAGCCTGGACGGACAGCTGCAGCATTTT.

The rearrangement joins TRBV7-9 to TRBJ2-2; D is undetermined. The germline V gene has CDR1 SEHNR and CDR2 FQNEAQ (reference sequence). The CDR3 has 17 residues. Between the trimmed V and J ends, which lost 2 bases and 1 base, there was a span of 14 bases. CDR3 bases: TGTGCCAGCAGCTTATCTGTAGTTACCCGGAACACCGGGGAGCTGTTTTTT. Translating it yields CASSLSVVTRNTGELFF.

This clone appeared a few times. The chain recombines TRBV7-9 with TRBJ1-6, with 7 positions matching TRBD1. Germline V gene lookup returns CDR1 SEHNR and CDR2 FQNEAQ (reference sequence). The CDR3 has 13 amino acids. The V segment lost 4 bases and the J segment 8 bases; nucleotides outside the gene matches: 2. The CDR3 DNA reads TGTGCCAGCAGCTCGGGACAGCATTCACCCCTCCACTTT. Translating gives CASSSGQHSPLHF.